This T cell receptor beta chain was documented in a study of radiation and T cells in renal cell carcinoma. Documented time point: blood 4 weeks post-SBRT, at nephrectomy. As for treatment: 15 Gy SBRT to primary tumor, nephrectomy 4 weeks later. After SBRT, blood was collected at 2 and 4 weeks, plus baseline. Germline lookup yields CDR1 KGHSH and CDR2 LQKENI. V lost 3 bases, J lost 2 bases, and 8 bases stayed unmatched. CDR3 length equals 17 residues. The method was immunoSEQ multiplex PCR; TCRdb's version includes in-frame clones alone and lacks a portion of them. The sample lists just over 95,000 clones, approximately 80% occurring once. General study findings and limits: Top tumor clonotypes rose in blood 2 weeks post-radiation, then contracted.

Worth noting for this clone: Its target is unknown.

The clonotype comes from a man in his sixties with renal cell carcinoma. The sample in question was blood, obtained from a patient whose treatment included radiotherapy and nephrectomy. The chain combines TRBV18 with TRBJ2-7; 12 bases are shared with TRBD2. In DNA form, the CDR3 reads TGTGCCAGCTCACCGCCTAGCGGGAGGGCCCTAGCCTACGAGCAGTACTTC. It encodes CASSPPSGRALAYEQYF. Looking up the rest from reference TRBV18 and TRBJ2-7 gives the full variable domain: NAGVMQNPRHLVRRRGQEARLRCSPMKGHSHVYWYRQLPEEGLKFMVYLQKENIIDESGMPKERFSAEFPKEGPSILRIQQVVRGDSAAYFCASSPPSGRALAYEQYFGPGTRLTVT.